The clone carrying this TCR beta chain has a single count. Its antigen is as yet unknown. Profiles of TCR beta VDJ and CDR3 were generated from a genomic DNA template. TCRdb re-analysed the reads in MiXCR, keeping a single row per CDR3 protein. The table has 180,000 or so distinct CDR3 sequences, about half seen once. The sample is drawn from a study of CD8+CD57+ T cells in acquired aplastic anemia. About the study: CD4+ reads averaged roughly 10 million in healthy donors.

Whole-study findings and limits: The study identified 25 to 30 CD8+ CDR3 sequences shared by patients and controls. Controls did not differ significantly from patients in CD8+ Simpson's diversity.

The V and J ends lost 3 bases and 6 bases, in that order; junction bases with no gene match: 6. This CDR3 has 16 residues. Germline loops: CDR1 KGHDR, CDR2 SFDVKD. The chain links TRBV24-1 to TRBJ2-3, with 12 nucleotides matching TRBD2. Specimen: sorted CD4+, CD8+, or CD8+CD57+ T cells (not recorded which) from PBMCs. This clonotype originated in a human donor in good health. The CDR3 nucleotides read TGTGCCACCAGTGATAGGACTAGCGGGGAGCGGGATACGCAGTATTTT. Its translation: CATSDRTSGERDTQYF.